The 15 T cell receptor beta chains below come from one sample, sequenced in a study of sequential checkpoint blockade in melanoma. Regarding treatment: randomized to nivolumab then ipilimumab (arm A) or the reverse (arm B). Clones were read by immunoSEQ multiplex PCR, and TCRdb kept only the in-frame ones, dropping some. The sample has approximately 10,000 clones; around three fifths are singletons. The source material was CD8+ T cells sorted from blood (inferred from file names), sampled from a patient given nivolumab and ipilimumab in sequence. The receptor set was obtained from a human donor with melanoma.

The CDR3 bases are TGTGCCAGCAGCGTAGCAGTAGGGATGAGGGCCGATACGCAGTATTTT. This sequence encodes CASSVAVGMRADTQYF. V is TRBV9 and J is TRBJ2-3; D may be TRBD2 (5 bases). The CDR3 covers 16 residues. The V and J ends lost 0 bases and 6 bases respectively, with 17 bases between them. Germline CDR1 is SGDLS and CDR2 is YYNGEE.

Only a few counts were recorded for this clone. The V and J genes are TRBV6-6 and TRBJ1-1, with D possibly TRBD1 on 5 matching bases. There are 12 residues in the CDR3. Germline V gene lookup returns CDR1 MNHNY and CDR2 SVGAGI (reference sequence). With 5 bases removed from V and 4 bases from J, the gap between germline ends came to 8 bases. CDR3 sequence reads: CASSAGPTEAFF. CDR3 nucleotide sequence: TGTGCCAGCAGTGCAGGGCCCACTGAAGCTTTCTTT.

The chain couples TRBV5-4 to TRBJ2-5; 7 bases align to TRBD2. The CDR3 is 16 amino acids. V was clipped by 4 bases and J by 5 bases; unmatched bases: 14. The germline CDR1 and CDR2 sequences are SGHNT and YYREEE (reference sequence). In nucleotides, the CDR3 is TGTGCCAGCAGCGATCCTGTGGGGGGGACCCTGGAGACCCAGTACTTC. Residues: CASSDPVGGTLETQYF. Full variable domain (outside the CDR3, taken from reference TRBV5-4 and TRBJ2-5): ETGVTQSPTHLIKTRGQQVTLRCSSQSGHNTVSWYQQALGQGPQFIFQYYREEENGRGNFPPRFSGLQFPNYSSELNVNALELDDSALYLCASSDPVGGTLETQYFGPGTRLLVL.

This rearrangement joins TRBV30 to TRBJ2-1, with 9 positions matching TRBD2. CDR3 length: 15 amino acids. V was pared by 3 bases and J by 2 bases, with 5 bases of the junction left unmatched. From germline, CDR1 is GTSNPN and CDR2 SVGIG (reference sequence). The CDR3 nucleotides read TGTGCCTGGAGGGCGGGACTAGCCCCCTACAATGAGCAGTTCTTC. Translated: CAWRAGLAPYNEQFF.

The rearrangement joins TRBV5-6 to TRBJ2-1; 9 bases map to TRBD2. V dropped 4 bases and J dropped 9; count of bases not matched to a gene: 8. Germline CDR1 and CDR2: SGHDT and YYEEEE. The CDR3 runs to 14 residues. CDR3 in amino acids: CASSQERGRGEQFF. DNA of the CDR3: TGTGCCAGCAGCCAAGAGCGCGGGAGGGGTGAGCAGTTCTTC.

This chain connects TRBV9 to TRBJ2-1; 7 positions agree with TRBD1. The V gene's germline CDR1 is SGDLS and CDR2 YYNGEE. With 2 bases clipped from V and 10 bases from J, the junction kept 9 bases outside the gene matches. CDR3 length equals 14 residues. CDR3 sequence: CASSVSTTGREQFF. The CDR3 coding sequence is TGTGCCAGCAGCGTTTCGACGACAGGGCGCGAGCAGTTCTTC.

This clone was found a few times. The V and J genes are TRBV4-2 and TRBJ1-1, with 12 bases matching TRBD1. J lost 5 bases, V lost 1 base, and 5 bases had no gene match. The CDR3 consists of 16 residues. Germline V gene lookup returns CDR1 LGHNA and CDR2 YNFKEQ. DNA of the CDR3: TGTGCCAGCAGCCAAGCGGGACAGGGGGCGGCGACTGAAGCTTTCTTT. It specifies CASSQAGQGAATEAFF.

The chain employs TRBV5-6 and TRBJ1-2; possibly TRBD1 for D (6 bases). V lost 3 bases and J 8 bases, leaving 14 bases between the germline ends. This CDR3 is built from 13 residues. Germline CDR1 SGHDT, CDR2 YYEEEE. The CDR3 loop is CASSSRQVYGYTF. As DNA, the CDR3 is TGTGCCAGCAGCTCCCGACAGGTATACGGCTACACCTTC.

The V gene is TRBV6-1, the J gene TRBJ2-1; 13 bases agree with TRBD2. With 1 base clipped from V and 2 bases from J, the junction kept 5 bases outside the gene matches. This CDR3 comprises 18 residues. Germline V gives CDR1 MNHNS, CDR2 SASEGT. The CDR3 sequence is CASSEGTGLAGTYNEQFF. Here the CDR3 DNA reads TGTGCCAGCAGTGAAGGGACGGGACTAGCGGGGACCTACAATGAGCAGTTCTTC.

The chain joins TRBV23-1 to TRBJ2-7; TRBD1 might be the D (7 bases). TRBV23-1 is recorded as an ORF, its role being uncertain. This CDR3 region has 15 residues. V was cut by 6 bases and J by 2 bases, with 17 bases left in between. The CDR3 protein is CASSQEPGGTYEQYF. CDR3 in DNA: TGCGCCAGCAGCCAAGAGCCAGGGGGGACCTACGAGCAGTACTTC.

This clone has a handful of counts. The rearrangement links TRBV6-5 to TRBJ2-1; no reliable D call. The CDR3 totals 16 residues. Trimming removed 0 bases from V and 4 bases from J, with 13 bases in between. Germline V CDR1 and CDR2: MNHEY, SVGAGI. CDR3 DNA: TGTGCCAGCAGTTACTCGATTTCGAGGCGGTACAATGAGCAGTTCTTC. Translated, it gives CASSYSISRRYNEQFF.

This chain connects TRBV1 to TRBJ2-7; the table's D call, TRBD1, has no DNA check behind it. TRBV1 represents a pseudogene. The CDR3 is 13 amino acids. CDR3 nucleotides: TGCACCAGCAGCCAAGATAACAGGGACGAGCAGTACTTC. Translating gives CTSSQDNRDEQYF.

There are a few counts of this clone. The rearrangement links TRBV6-5 to TRBJ1-5, with D possibly matching TRBD1 (5 bases). The CDR3 runs to 14 residues. V lost 5 bases to trimming and J lost 3 bases, with 11 bases between them. Germline loops: CDR1 MNHEY, CDR2 SVGAGI. CDR3 protein: CASSTRGVNQPQHF. The CDR3 region has the DNA TGTGCCAGCAGTACCCGGGGGGTCAATCAGCCCCAGCATTTT.

This clone has just a few counts. This chain joins TRBV30 and TRBJ2-1, with 13 bases matching TRBD2. The germline gives CDR1 GTSNPN, CDR2 SVGIG (reference sequence). The CDR3 sequence is 20 residues long. V gave up 2 bases and J gave up 0 bases; unmatched junction bases: 13. The DNA for the CDR3 is TGTGCCTGGAGTCCGACCGGACTAGCGGGAGTGCCTAACTCCTACAATGAGCAGTTCTTC. This translates into CAWSPTGLAGVPNSYNEQFF.

The rearrangement links TRBV6-5 to TRBJ1-1, with D unresolved. The CDR3 runs 11 residues. V lost 6 bases, J lost 5 bases, and 7 bases lay in between. The germline V gene encodes CDR1 MNHEY and CDR2 SVGAGI. As DNA, the CDR3 is TGTGCCAGCAGGCCGGGAACTGAAGCTTTCTTT. Translated: CASRPGTEAFF.